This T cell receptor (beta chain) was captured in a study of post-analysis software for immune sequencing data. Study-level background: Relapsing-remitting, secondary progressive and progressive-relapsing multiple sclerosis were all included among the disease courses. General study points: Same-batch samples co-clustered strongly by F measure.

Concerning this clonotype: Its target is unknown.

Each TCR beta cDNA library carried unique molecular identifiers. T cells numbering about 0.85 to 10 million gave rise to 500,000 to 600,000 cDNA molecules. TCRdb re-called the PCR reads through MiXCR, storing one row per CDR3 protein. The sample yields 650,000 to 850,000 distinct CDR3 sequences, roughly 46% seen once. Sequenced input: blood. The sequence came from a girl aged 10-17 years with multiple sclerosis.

As DNA, the CDR3 is TGCAGTGCTAGAGATGGGCGGGAGAGTGGGTACGAGCAGTACTTC. The encoded protein is CSARDGRESGYEQYF. The chain employs TRBV20-1 and TRBJ2-7, with 7 nucleotides matching TRBD2. With 0 bases clipped from V and 4 bases from J, the junction kept 9 bases outside the gene matches. In germline, CDR1 is DFQATT, CDR2 SNEGSKA (reference sequence). CDR3 length: 15 amino acids.